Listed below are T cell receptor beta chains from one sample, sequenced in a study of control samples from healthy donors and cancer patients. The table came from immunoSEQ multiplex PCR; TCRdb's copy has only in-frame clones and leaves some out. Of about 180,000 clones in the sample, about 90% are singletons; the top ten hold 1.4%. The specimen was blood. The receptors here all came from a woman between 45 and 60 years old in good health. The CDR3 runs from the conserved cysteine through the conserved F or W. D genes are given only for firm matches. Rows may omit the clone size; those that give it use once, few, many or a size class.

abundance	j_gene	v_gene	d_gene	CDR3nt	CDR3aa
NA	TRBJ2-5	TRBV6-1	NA	TGTGCCAGCAGTGAGAACAGCGAGACCCAGTACTTC	CASSENSETQYF
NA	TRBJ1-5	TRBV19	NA	TGTGCCAGTAGTATTCGGGGGTTCAATCAGCCCCAGCATTTT	CASSIRGFNQPQHF
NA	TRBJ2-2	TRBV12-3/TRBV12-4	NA	TGTGCCAGCAGTTCCGCCGGGGAGCTGTTTTTT	CASSSAGELFF
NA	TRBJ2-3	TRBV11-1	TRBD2	TGTGCCAGCAGCTTCAGCGGGGGCACAGATACGCAGTATTTT	CASSFSGGTDTQYF
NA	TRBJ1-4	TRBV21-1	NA	TGTGCCAGCAGCAAATTCAGGGGGAGGGGGTATGAAAAACTGTTTTTT	CASSKFRGRGYEKLFF
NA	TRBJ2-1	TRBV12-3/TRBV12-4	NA	TGTGCCAGCAGTACCTACAGGGAGCAGTTCTTC	CASSTYREQFF
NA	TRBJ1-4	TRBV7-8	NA	TGTGCCAGCAGCTTAGGGGGGGGGACAACTAATGAAAAACTGTTTTTT	CASSLGGGTTNEKLFF
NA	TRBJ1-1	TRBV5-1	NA	TGCGCCAGCAGTCCCGACCACAACACTGAAGCTTTCTTT	CASSPDHNTEAFF
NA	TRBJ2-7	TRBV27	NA	TGTGCCAGCAGTTTTGATTCCCTCCAAACCGGATGGCAGTACTTC	CASSFDSLQTGWQYF
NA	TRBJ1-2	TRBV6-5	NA	TGTGCCAGCAGTCGTCTCGGGGTTCTCTATGGCTACACCTTC	CASSRLGVLYGYTF
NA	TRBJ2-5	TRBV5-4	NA	TGTGCCAGCAGCCCCCTTCCCCGGGAGACCCAGTACTTC	CASSPLPRETQYF
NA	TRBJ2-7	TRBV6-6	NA	TGTGCCAGCAGTTACTCAGGGGACTACGAGCAGTACTTC	CASSYSGDYEQYF
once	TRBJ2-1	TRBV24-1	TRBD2	TGTGCCACCAGTGACCCTACCCCGGGACTAGCGTTTATGGATGAGCAGTTCTTC	CATSDPTPGLAFMDEQFF
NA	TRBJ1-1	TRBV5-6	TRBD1	TGTGCCAGCAGCTTCCAACAGGGGTGGAACACTGAAGCTTTCTTT	CASSFQQGWNTEAFF
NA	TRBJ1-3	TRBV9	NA	TGTGCCAGCAGCCTAGGAAACACCATATATTTT	CASSLGNTIYF
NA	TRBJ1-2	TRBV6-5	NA	TGTGCCACCACACCTATGGGGGGGGCTGGTGGCTACACCTTC	CATTPMGGAGGYTF
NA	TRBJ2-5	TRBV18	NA	TGTGCCAGCTCACCATTAGAAGCGCCGGGAGAGACCCAGTACTTC	CASSPLEAPGETQYF
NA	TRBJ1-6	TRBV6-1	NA	TGTGCCAGCAGTGAGGGCCGGGAGTCACCCCTCCACTTT	CASSEGRESPLHF
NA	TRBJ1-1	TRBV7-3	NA	TGTGCCAGCAGCCCCTCGGGGGGGCTGAACACTGAAGCTTTCTTT	CASSPSGGLNTEAFF
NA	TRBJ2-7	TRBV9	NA	TGTGCCAGCAGCTCCCGGGAAGAGGCTACCTACGAGCAGTACTTC	CASSSREEATYEQYF
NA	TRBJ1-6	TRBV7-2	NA	TGTGCCAGCAGCTTACCCGGGGGGCATTCACCCCTCCACTTT	CASSLPGGHSPLHF
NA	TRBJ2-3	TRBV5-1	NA	TGCGCCAGCAGCCCCGGGACGTCAAGGGGGACAGATACGCAGTATTTT	CASSPGTSRGTDTQYF
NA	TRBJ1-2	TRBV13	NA	TGTGCCAGCAGACGAACAGGGCGTGTCTATGGCTACACCTTC	CASRRTGRVYGYTF
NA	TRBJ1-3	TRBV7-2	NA	TGTGCCAGCAGCTTAGCAAAAGGAAACACCATATATTTT	CASSLAKGNTIYF
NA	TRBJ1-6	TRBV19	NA	TGTGCCAGTAGTCCGGGACCCGGTAGACCCCTCCACTTT	CASSPGPGRPLHF
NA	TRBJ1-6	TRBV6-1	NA	TGTGCCAGCAGTGGCTCGCGTTTTCCTTATAATTCACCCCTCCACTTT	CASSGSRFPYNSPLHF